The 13 T cell receptor beta chains below all came from one sample that was sequenced in a study of OX40 agonist ivuxolimab in advanced cancers. The data were produced by immunoSEQ multiplex PCR, yet TCRdb's version contains in-frame clones alone and is incomplete. The table shows fewer than 100,000 clones, with less than 85% occurring only once. Sample: CD4+ or CD8+ T cells sorted from blood, taken in a trial of the OX40 agonist ivuxolimab. The receptors were sampled from an adult with an advanced solid tumor such as melanoma, head and neck, liver or kidney cancer.

The chain couples TRBV23-1 to TRBJ1-2; no clear D gene. TRBV23-1 is annotated as an ORF whose role is uncertain. V lost 10 bases to trimming and J lost 1 base, with 13 bases between them. The CDR3 runs to 13 residues. The CDR3 loop is CATGRAFNYGYTF. As DNA, the CDR3 is TGCGCCACCGGGAGGGCCTTTAACTATGGCTACACCTTC.

The chain employs TRBV30 and TRBJ2-4, with 16 bases that match TRBD2. This CDR3 comprises 19 residues. The V and J ends lost 0 bases and 1 base, in that order; junction bases with no gene match: 6. Germline V gene sequence: CDR1 GTSNPN, CDR2 SVGIG (reference sequence). In DNA, the CDR3 is TGTGCCTGGAGTGTACGGGGGACTAGCGGGAGGGCCGCCAAAAACATTCAGTACTTC. Protein product: CAWSVRGTSGRAAKNIQYF.

The chain uses TRBV19 and TRBJ1-5; 8 bases are a match to TRBD1. V lost 10 bases, J lost 3 bases, and 11 bases stayed unmatched. This CDR3 is 15 amino acids long. Germline values: CDR1 LNHDA, CDR2 SQIVND (reference sequence). The DNA of the CDR3 is TGTGCCACACACCCGGGACAGGCCATCAATCAGCCCCAGCATTTT. It specifies CATHPGQAINQPQHF.

This clone was recorded a few times. The genes are TRBV11-2 and TRBJ1-3; possible D gene TRBD1, 6 bases. Germline CDR1 reads SGHAT; CDR2 reads FQNNGV. The CDR3 is 16 amino acids. The germline V and J ends were trimmed by 4 bases and 0 bases, with 13 bases remaining between them. For the CDR3, the DNA is TGTGCCAGCAGCTGGGGGGGCGGAAACTCTGGAAACACCATATATTTT. It yields the protein CASSWGGGNSGNTIYF.

By its share, this clone is medium-sized. The V call is TRBV21-1, the J call TRBJ2-5; the table's D call of TRBD1 was not tested on the DNA. TRBV21-1 is termed a pseudogene. CDR3 length equals 13 residues. CDR3 sequence (DNA): TGTGCCAGCCGACGCTCAGGGGAGGAGACCCAGTACTTC. Protein sequence: CASRRSGEETQYF.

This chain connects TRBV7-2 to TRBJ2-5, with TRBD2 matching 13 bases. The CDR3 is made up of 18 amino acids. V dropped 2 bases and J dropped 5; count of bases not matched to a gene: 11. From germline, CDR1 is SGHTA and CDR2 FQGNSA. CDR3 bases: TGTGCCAGCAGCTTATCGGTACTAGCGGGAGGGTTCCGTGAGACCCAGTACTTC. It specifies CASSLSVLAGGFRETQYF.

This clone was counted a single time. The genes are TRBV28 and TRBJ2-3; no clear D gene. Per the germline V gene, CDR1 is MDHEN and CDR2 is SYDVKM. The CDR3 consists of 14 residues. V gave up 1 base and J gave up 1 base, with 6 bases separating them. The CDR3, as DNA: TGTGCCAGCAGTTTATACGCCGGCACAGATACGCAGTATTTT. Amino acid sequence: CASSLYAGTDTQYF.

The V gene is TRBV19, the J gene TRBJ1-3; D is ambiguous. This CDR3 has 14 residues. Germline loops: CDR1 LNHDA, CDR2 SQIVND (reference sequence). Trimming pared 5 bases from V and 0 bases from J, leaving 8 bases between. As DNA, the CDR3 is TGTGCCAGTAGTTCGAGTTCCTCTGGAAACACCATATATTTT. Protein product: CASSSSSSGNTIYF.

Notes on this clone: This sample also contains other DNA sequences that code for the same CDR3. The chain uses TRBV7-2 and TRBJ1-1; TRBD1 agrees at 10 bases. Germline loops: CDR1 SGHTA, CDR2 FQGNSA. The CDR3 consists of 13 residues. V shed 3 bases and J 7 bases; nucleotides not matched to a gene: 2. The CDR3 reads CASSLDRGDEAFF. DNA of the CDR3: TGTGCCAGCAGCTTGGACAGGGGGGATGAAGCTTTCTTT.

V usage is TRBV5-1 and J usage is TRBJ1-1, with D tentatively TRBD1 (6 bases). V was trimmed by 0 bases and J by 3 bases, leaving 6 bases between them. Per germline, CDR1 SGHRS and CDR2 YFSETQ. CDR3 length: 13 amino acids. CDR3 coding DNA: TGCGCCAGCAGCTTGGCAGGGGACACTGAAGCTTTCTTT. The encoded protein is CASSLAGDTEAFF.

The V and J genes are TRBV6-5 and TRBJ1-1; no definite D call. Germline V lookup: CDR1 MNHEY, CDR2 SVGAGI. V gave up 8 bases and J gave up 1 base, with 5 bases separating them. The CDR3 has 11 residues. The CDR3, as DNA: TGTGCCAGCGCCTCGAACACTGAAGCTTTCTTT. Its translation is CASASNTEAFF.

CDR3 region: CASSGGQGLITAEAFF. CDR3 nucleotide sequence: TGTGCCAGCAGCGGGGGACAGGGCTTAATTACCGCTGAAGCTTTCTTT. This chain connects TRBV9 to TRBJ1-1, with 9 bases lining up with TRBD1. With 3 bases clipped from V and 6 bases from J, the junction kept 12 bases outside the gene matches. From germline, CDR1 is SGDLS and CDR2 YYNGEE. The CDR3 covers 16 residues.

V gene TRBV13 combines with J gene TRBJ1-4, with 9 bases identical to TRBD1. Germline CDR1 is PRHDT and CDR2 is FYEKMQ (reference sequence). Trimming removed 3 bases from V and 7 bases from J; junction bases left unmatched: 6. The CDR3 totals 15 residues. The chain's CDR3 is CASSFAGTGSEKLFF. CDR3 coding DNA: TGTGCCAGCAGCTTTGCGGGGACAGGGAGTGAAAAACTGTTTTTT.